The 5 T cell receptor beta chains in this list originate from one sample, sequenced in a study of beta chain features in type 1 diabetes. Study results and limitations: When Type 1 diabetes patients were examined, their TCRB CDR3s proved moderately but significantly shorter in all four CD4+ subsets.

No antigen is known for these receptors. Investigators reverse transcribed all isolated RNA, so they sequenced expressed TCRB transcripts. Assay: immunoSEQ multiplex PCR; the TCRdb copy retains only in-frame clones and omits some. The sample records hundreds of thousands of clones, about an eighth being singletons. Sequences were obtained from naive CD4+ T cells from blood. The receptors were sampled from a young man with type 1 diabetes.

The J gene is TRBJ2-3, the V gene TRBV6-5, with 7 bases matching TRBD1. Germline V gene sequence: CDR1 MNHEY, CDR2 SVGAGI. There are 14 residues in the CDR3. The J segment lost 3 bases and the V segment lost 11 bases, leaving 11 bases of the junction unmatched. The CDR3 coding sequence is TGTGCCGGAAGAGACAGGGTCAGAACAGATACGCAGTATTTT. Its protein product is CAGRDRVRTDTQYF.

This clone was counted a few times. The rearrangement links TRBV30 to TRBJ2-3; tentatively, D is TRBD1 (6 bases). The V end lost 0 bases, the J end lost 3 bases, and 13 bases lay between the germline ends. This CDR3 region has 15 residues. From germline, CDR1 is GTSNPN and CDR2 SVGIG (reference sequence). CDR3 region: CAWSVPGAGTDTQYF. The CDR3 DNA sequence: TGTGCCTGGAGTGTACCAGGGGCAGGGACAGATACGCAGTATTTT. The full variable domain, completed using reference TRBV30 and TRBJ2-3, is SQTIHQWPATLVQPVGSPLSLECTVEGTSNPNLYWYRQAAGRGLQLLFYSVGIGQISSEVPQNLSASRPQDRQFILSSKKLLLSDSGFYLCAWSVPGAGTDTQYFGPGTRLTVL.

This clone came up a few times. Other DNA sequences within the sample encode an identical CDR3. V is TRBV6-4 and J is TRBJ1-1, with a weak D call TRBD1 (5 bases). Germline V CDR1 and CDR2: MRHNA, SNTAGT. This CDR3 is built from 13 residues. The V and J ends lost 6 bases and 1 base respectively, with 9 bases between them. The CDR3 bases are TGTGCCAGCAGCGCACAGGAGAACACTGAAGCTTTCTTT. Translating it yields CASSAQENTEAFF.

DNA for the CDR3: TGTGCCAGCAGGCACGGAGAGACCCAGTACTTC. Protein sequence: CASRHGETQYF. V gene TRBV6-5 combines with J gene TRBJ2-5; D is ambiguous. V gave up 6 bases and J gave up 4 bases, with 6 bases separating them. From germline, CDR1 is MNHEY and CDR2 SVGAGI. This CDR3 has 11 residues.

This clone was recorded a few times. CDR3 coding DNA: TGTGCCAGCAGAGCCCTAGAACCGTTCACTGAAGCTTTCTTT. This sequence encodes CASRALEPFTEAFF. This rearrangement joins TRBV2 to TRBJ1-1, with D unclear. Germline V lookup: CDR1 SNHLY, CDR2 FYNNEI. The ends were cut back, 6 bases at V and 4 bases at J, with 15 bases in the middle. The CDR3 runs 14 residues.